These 20 T cell receptor beta chains were all obtained from the same sample, sequenced in a study of shared clonotypes between healthy human individuals. Generated by immunoSEQ multiplex PCR, the TCRdb table keeps only in-frame clones and is missing some. The data contain a few million clones, 90% to 95% of them seen just once; the ten biggest clones take up about 0.13%. The sample comprised naive CD4+ T cells sorted from blood. Described subset: CD45RA+ positively selected. These TCRs come from a young man in good health.

The rearrangement joins TRBV27 to TRBJ2-1, with 10 bases that match TRBD1. With V trimmed by 8 bases and J by 4 bases, 2 bases remained unmatched. The CDR3 is made up of 13 amino acids. Germline-derived CDR1 and CDR2 are MNHEY and SMNVEV (reference sequence). The CDR3 is CASGTGVYNEQFF. CDR3 DNA: TGTGCCAGCGGGACAGGGGTATACAATGAGCAGTTCTTC.

This chain joins TRBV9 and TRBJ2-3; D possibly matches TRBD1 or TRBD2 (5 bases each). Germline-derived CDR1 and CDR2 are SGDLS and YYNGEE. CDR3 length equals 16 residues. Trimming stripped 0 bases from V and 0 bases from J, with 11 bases between. CDR3 nucleotides: TGTGCCAGCAGCGTAGTAGGGACCCGGAGCACAGATACGCAGTATTTT. Protein: CASSVVGTRSTDTQYF.

The genes are TRBV7-9 and TRBJ2-7, with 8 bases matching TRBD1. V trimming: 5 bases; J trimming: 7 bases; junction bases outside the gene matches: 7. CDR1 SEHNR and CDR2 FQNEAQ come from the germline V gene (reference sequence). This CDR3 is 13 amino acids long. CDR3 sequence reads: CASSQGQAGEQYF. In nucleotides, the CDR3 is TGTGCCAGCAGCCAGGGACAGGCGGGGGAGCAGTACTTC.

This clone was seen once. The chain combines TRBV4-3 with TRBJ2-2, with 12 positions matching TRBD1. The CDR3 runs to 16 residues. V gave up 0 bases and J gave up 15 bases; unmatched junction bases: 11. The germline gives CDR1 LGHNA, CDR2 YSLEER. CDR3 sequence: CASSQDYELGQGAVFF. CDR3 DNA: TGCGCCAGCAGCCAAGATTATGAACTGGGACAGGGGGCGGTGTTTTTT.

The CDR3 sequence is CASSLASVVRDRAGGGYTF. CDR3 nucleotide sequence: TGCGCCAGCAGCTTGGCCTCTGTTGTCCGGGACAGGGCAGGAGGTGGCTACACCTTC. The chain employs TRBV5-1 and TRBJ1-2, with TRBD1 matching over 9 bases. This CDR3 is built from 19 residues. The V gene's germline CDR1 is SGHRS and CDR2 YFSETQ. V gave up 0 bases and J gave up 7 bases; unmatched junction bases: 19.

The chain couples TRBV7-2 to TRBJ2-5, with unresolved D. Trimming shortened V by 5 bases and J by 1 base, and 14 bases separated the two germline ends. Germline assignment: CDR1 SGHTA and CDR2 FQGNSA. The CDR3 contains 15 residues. The CDR3 loop is CASSVPRTVQETQYF. CDR3 sequence (DNA): TGTGCCAGCAGCGTACCGCGGACGGTCCAAGAGACCCAGTACTTC. Based on the CDR3 plus reference TRBV7-2 and TRBJ2-5, the full variable domain is GAGVSQSPSNKVTEKGKDVELRCDPISGHTALYWYRQSLGQGLEFLIYFQGNSAPDKSGLPSDRFSAERTGGSVSTLTIQRTQQEDSAVYLCASSVPRTVQETQYFGPGTRLLVL.

The J gene is TRBJ2-2, the V gene TRBV10-2; 8 bases are shared with TRBD2. CDR3 length equals 16 residues. V lost 3 bases to trimming and J lost 5 bases; unmatched junction nucleotides: 8. CDR1 WSHSY and CDR2 SAAADI come from the germline V gene. The CDR3 loop is CASSDPGGGRTGELFF. CDR3 bases: TGCGCCAGCAGTGACCCGGGAGGGGGGCGGACCGGGGAGCTGTTTTTT.

The V and J genes are TRBV18 and TRBJ2-2; D uncertain. Trimming pared 4 bases from V and 0 bases from J, leaving 9 bases between. The CDR3 extends over 15 amino acids. Germline-derived CDR1 and CDR2 are KGHSH and LQKENI. This CDR3 reads CASSRVLSNTGELFF. The CDR3 DNA reads as TGTGCCAGCTCACGGGTTCTCTCGAACACCGGGGAGCTGTTTTTT. Drawing the rest from reference TRBV18 and TRBJ2-2, the complete variable domain is NAGVMQNPRHLVRRRGQEARLRCSPMKGHSHVYWYRQLPEEGLKFMVYLQKENIIDESGMPKERFSAEFPKEGPSILRIQQVVRGDSAAYFCASSRVLSNTGELFFGEGSRLTVL.

The chain joins TRBV30 to TRBJ1-5, with D maybe TRBD1 (5 bases). The CDR3 length is 13 residues. Germline assignment: CDR1 GTSNPN and CDR2 SVGIG (reference sequence). V lost 0 bases and J lost 8, with 11 bases in between. DNA for the CDR3: TGTGCCTGGAGTGTAGGCCGGGGCGAGCCCCAGCATTTT. It is translated as CAWSVGRGEPQHF.

This chain connects TRBV25-1 to TRBJ2-3, with TRBD2 matching 11 bases. CDR3 length equals 15 residues. The trim removed 2 bases at V and 10 bases at J, leaving 8 bases unmatched. Germline V gene data show CDR1 as MGHDK and CDR2 as SYGVNS. CDR3 loop: CASSEGLAGVEAQYF. The CDR3 DNA follows: TGTGCCAGCAGTGAAGGACTAGCGGGTGTGGAAGCGCAGTATTTT.

This clone was detected once. This sequence joins TRBV5-1 and TRBJ2-3; 7 nucleotides agree with TRBD1. The CDR3 has 16 amino acids. Trimming removed 0 bases from V and 2 bases from J; junction bases left unmatched: 6. Germline V gives CDR1 SGHRS, CDR2 YFSETQ. CDR3 residues: CASSLELDRNTDTQYF. DNA of the CDR3: TGCGCCAGCAGCTTGGAACTGGACAGGAACACAGATACGCAGTATTTT.

V gene TRBV29-1 combines with J gene TRBJ2-3; the D is unclear. Trimming took off 4 bases at V and 6 bases at J, with 11 bases between the two ends. Germline V lookup: CDR1 SQVTM, CDR2 ANQGSEA. CDR3 length: 12 residues. CDR3 in DNA: TGCAGCGTTGTCATGACCTTGGATACGCAGTATTTT. This encodes CSVVMTLDTQYF.

The chain is built from TRBV7-2 and TRBJ2-3, with D possibly being TRBD2 (6 bases). V shed 4 bases and J shed 11 bases, with 25 bases lying between them. Germline CDR1 is SGHTA and CDR2 is FQGNSA. This CDR3 has 16 amino acids. The CDR3 bases are TGTGCCAGCAGCTCTTCAAGGGCGGGACCCCAGGGAAGGCAGTATTTT. Encoded protein: CASSSSRAGPQGRQYF. Full variable domain (outside the CDR3, taken from reference TRBV7-2 and TRBJ2-3): GAGVSQSPSNKVTEKGKDVELRCDPISGHTALYWYRQSLGQGLEFLIYFQGNSAPDKSGLPSDRFSAERTGGSVSTLTIQRTQQEDSAVYLCASSSSRAGPQGRQYFGPGTRLTVL.

The sample holds one count of this clone. V gene TRBV7-8 combines with J gene TRBJ2-1, with D perhaps matching TRBD2 (6 bases). This CDR3 has 15 residues. Germline V gives CDR1 SGHVS, CDR2 FQNEAQ. Trimming shortened V by 1 base and J by 7 bases, and 14 bases separated the two germline ends. The CDR3 protein is CASSLVTGGRNEQFF. The CDR3 DNA reads TGTGCCAGCAGCTTAGTCACGGGTGGGAGGAATGAGCAGTTCTTC.

The CDR3 loop reads CASSEDGGVQPQHF. CDR3 nucleotide sequence: TGTGCCAGCAGTGAAGATGGAGGGGTTCAGCCCCAGCATTTT. The V call is TRBV6-1, the J call TRBJ1-5; a possible D gene is TRBD1 (5 bases). CDR1 is MNHNS, CDR2 SASEGT, per germline. The germline V and J ends were trimmed by 1 base and 6 bases, with 10 bases remaining between them. The CDR3 consists of 14 residues.

Details on this clone: Different DNA sequences within this sample yield the same CDR3. V and J are TRBV20-1 and TRBJ2-3; D is unclear. The CDR3 consists of 10 residues. Trimming took 6 bases from V and 3 from J, leaving 4 bases between them. Per the germline V gene, CDR1 is DFQATT and CDR2 is SNEGSKA (reference sequence). CDR3 loop: CSAYTDTQYF. CDR3 bases: TGCAGTGCGTATACAGATACGCAGTATTTT.

Comments on this clone: This sample also contains other DNA sequences that code for the same CDR3. The chain carries TRBV30 and TRBJ1-1, with D unclear. The V and J ends lost 0 bases and 1 base respectively, with 6 bases between them. This CDR3 contains 13 residues. CDR1 GTSNPN and CDR2 SVGIG come from the germline V gene (reference sequence). This CDR3 reads CAWSVSRNTEAFF. The CDR3 nucleotides read TGTGCCTGGAGTGTCTCGCGGAACACTGAAGCTTTCTTT.

This chain joins TRBV19 and TRBJ2-1; D may be TRBD1 (6 bases). The V gene's germline CDR1 is LNHDA and CDR2 SQIVND (reference sequence). CDR3 length: 16 amino acids. Trimming pared 1 base from V and 12 bases from J, leaving 22 bases between. Written as DNA, the CDR3 is TGTGCCAGTAGTATAGGTTTCCAGGGGTTTAATCGGGGGCAGTTCTTC. Amino acids: CASSIGFQGFNRGQFF.

The gene calls are TRBV28 and TRBJ1-1; D gene ambiguous. The germline gives CDR1 MDHEN, CDR2 SYDVKM. The CDR3 contains 10 residues. Trimming removed 5 bases at V and 10 bases at J, with 8 bases between. The CDR3 bases are TGTGCCAGCAGTGGGATGGTAGCTTTCTTT. This sequence encodes CASSGMVAFF.

The V call is TRBV9, the J call TRBJ2-1; D is possibly TRBD2 (6 bases). V lost 0 bases and J lost 2, with 9 bases in between. Germline CDR1 and CDR2: SGDLS and YYNGEE. The CDR3 length is 15 residues. The CDR3: CASSVELAAYNEQFF. As DNA, the CDR3 is TGTGCCAGCAGCGTAGAACTAGCCGCCTACAATGAGCAGTTCTTC.